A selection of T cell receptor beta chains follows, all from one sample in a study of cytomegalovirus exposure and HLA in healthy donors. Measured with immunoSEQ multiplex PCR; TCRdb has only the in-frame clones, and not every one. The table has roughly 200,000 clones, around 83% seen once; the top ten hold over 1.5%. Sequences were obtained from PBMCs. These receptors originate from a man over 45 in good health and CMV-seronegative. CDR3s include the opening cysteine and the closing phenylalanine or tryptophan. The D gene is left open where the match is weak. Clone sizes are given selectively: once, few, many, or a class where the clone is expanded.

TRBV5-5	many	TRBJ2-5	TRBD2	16	TGTGCCAGCAGCTTGGAACTAGCGGGGGGGCGAGAGACCCAGTACTTC	CASSLELAGGRETQYF
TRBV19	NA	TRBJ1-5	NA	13	TGTGCCAGTAGTTGGGGGAGGAATCAGCCCCAGCATTTT	CASSWGRNQPQHF
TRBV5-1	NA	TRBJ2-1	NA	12	TGCGCCAGCAGCTTGACGACGGGTTTGCAGTTCTTC	CASSLTTGLQFF
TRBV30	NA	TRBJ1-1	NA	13	TGTGCCTGGGACAGTTCCATGAACACTGAAGCTTTCTTT	CAWDSSMNTEAFF
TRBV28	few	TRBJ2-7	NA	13	TGTGCCAGCAAGGGGGAGGGCCGTTATGAGCAGTACTTC	CASKGEGRYEQYF
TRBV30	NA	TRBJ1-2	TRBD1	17	TGTGCCTGGAGCGCCGGGACAGGGGGCTTAGGAGACTATGGCTACACCTTC	CAWSAGTGGLGDYGYTF
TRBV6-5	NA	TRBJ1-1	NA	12	TGTGCCAGCAGCTACCAAACAGGGGAAGCTTTCTTT	CASSYQTGEAFF
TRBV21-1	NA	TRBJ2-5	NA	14	TGTGCCAGCAACTCGAGCGGGGGGCTGGAGACCCAGTACTTC	CASNSSGGLETQYF
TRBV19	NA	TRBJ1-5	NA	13	TGTGCCAGTAGGGGAAGGGGTCATCAGCCCCAGCATTTT	CASRGRGHQPQHF
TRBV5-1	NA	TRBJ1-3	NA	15	TGCGCCAGCAGCTGGACGGGGGACTCTGGGAACACCATATATTTT	CASSWTGDSGNTIYF
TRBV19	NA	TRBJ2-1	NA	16	TGTGCCAGTAGTCCAGGGGTCGGCGGGAGTCTCTATGAGCAGTTCTTC	CASSPGVGGSLYEQFF
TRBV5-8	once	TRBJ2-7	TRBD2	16	TGTGCCAGCAGCTTGGCCCCTCTCGGGAGGGCCGACGAGCAGTACTTC	CASSLAPLGRADEQYF
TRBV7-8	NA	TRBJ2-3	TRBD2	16	TGTGCCAGCAGCTTTCAAAAGCGGGGGGGCTCAGATACGCAGTATTTT	CASSFQKRGGSDTQYF
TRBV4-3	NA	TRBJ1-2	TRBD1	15	TGCGCCAGCAGCCTCGTTGGACAGGGGGTAGGCGGCTACACCTTC	CASSLVGQGVGGYTF
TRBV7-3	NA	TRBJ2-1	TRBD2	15	TGTGCCAGCAGCCCGGGCGGGGGGGGCTACAATGAGCAGTTCTTC	CASSPGGGGYNEQFF
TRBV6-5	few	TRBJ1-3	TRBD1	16	TGTGCCAGCAGTTCCCCAGGGGGAGTAACTGGAAACACCATATATTTT	CASSSPGGVTGNTIYF
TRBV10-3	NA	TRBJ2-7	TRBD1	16	TGTGCCATCAGCACAACGACCGGGACAGGCTCGCACGAGCAGTACTTC	CAISTTTGTGSHEQYF
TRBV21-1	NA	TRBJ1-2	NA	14	TGTGCCAGCCCCGGCCCAGGGGGGTTCTATGGCTACACCTTC	CASPGPGGFYGYTF
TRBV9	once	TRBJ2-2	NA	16	TGTGCCAGCAGCGTAAGGGGGGGCTTGAACACCGGGGAGCTGTTTTTT	CASSVRGGLNTGELFF
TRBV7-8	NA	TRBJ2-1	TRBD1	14	TGTGCCAGCAGTTCACACAGGGGGCGCCTTCGGCAGTTCTTC	CASSSHRGRLRQFF
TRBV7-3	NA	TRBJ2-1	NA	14	TGTGCCAGCAGCTTAAAGGGGAATCCCAATGAGCAGTTCTTC	CASSLKGNPNEQFF
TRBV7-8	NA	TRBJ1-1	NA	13	TGTGCCAGCAGCCAGACAGCACTCACTGAAGCTTTCTTT	CASSQTALTEAFF
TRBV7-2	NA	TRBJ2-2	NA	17	TGTGCCAGCAGCCGGGGGGTAGTTAGGGGGGACACCGGGGAGCTGTTTTTT	CASSRGVVRGDTGELFF
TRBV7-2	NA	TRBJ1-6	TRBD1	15	TGTGCCAGCAGCACCGGACAGGGGGTTGGTTCACCCCTCCACTTT	CASSTGQGVGSPLHF
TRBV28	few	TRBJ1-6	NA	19	TGTGCCAGCAGTTCTGGTTCCTTTACGGGGTCGGGCTATAATTCACCCCTCCACTTT	CASSSGSFTGSGYNSPLHF
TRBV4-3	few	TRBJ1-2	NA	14	TGCGCCAGCAGCCAGAACGAAGGAGGTTATGGCTACACCTTC	CASSQNEGGYGYTF
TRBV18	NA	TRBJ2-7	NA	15	TGTGCCAGCTCGATCGGTCGTATTTCTCCCTACGAGCAGTACTTC	CASSIGRISPYEQYF
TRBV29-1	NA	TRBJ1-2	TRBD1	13	TGCAGCGCCGACAGGGGGCTGGGCTATGGCTACACCTTC	CSADRGLGYGYTF
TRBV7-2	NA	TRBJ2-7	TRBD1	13	TGTGCCAGCAGCTTTAACAGGGGCTACGAGCAGTACTTC	CASSFNRGYEQYF